One and the same sample provided the 17 T cell receptor beta chains below, sequenced in a study of cytomegalovirus exposure and HLA in healthy donors. In the PCR, 60 Vbeta and 13 Jbeta primers were used. Only in-frame clones appear in the TCRdb table, and some are missing; sequencing was by immunoSEQ multiplex PCR. The sample has 160,000 or so clones, about 80% seen once. The sequencing input was PBMCs. All receptors come from a middle-aged man in good health and CMV-seropositive.

The chain uses TRBV11-2 and TRBJ2-7; unclear D gene. From germline, CDR1 is SGHAT and CDR2 FQNNGV. V was cut by 1 base and J by 3 bases, with 13 bases left in between. The CDR3 is 15 residues long. The CDR3 loop is CASSLGALSNYEQYF. CDR3 bases: TGTGCCAGCAGCTTAGGGGCGTTATCAAACTACGAGCAGTACTTC.

The V and J genes are TRBV2 and TRBJ2-5, with D possibly being TRBD1 (6 bases). The germline V and J ends were trimmed by 7 bases and 7 bases, with 13 bases remaining between them. The germline V gene has CDR1 SNHLY and CDR2 FYNNEI. The CDR3 loop spans 12 amino acids. Here the CDR3 DNA reads TGTGCCAGCACCACAGGGTTAGGGACCCAGTACTTC. It encodes CASTTGLGTQYF.

The chain joins TRBV7-9 to TRBJ1-2; D call uncertain. The germline V and J ends were trimmed by 5 bases and 8 bases, with 15 bases remaining between them. CDR3 length equals 13 residues. Germline loops: CDR1 SEHNR, CDR2 FQNEAQ (reference sequence). The CDR3 bases are TGTGCCAGCAGCCCGTACCTAACAGAAGGCTACACCTTC. Translation gives CASSPYLTEGYTF.

The chain has TRBV7-9 and TRBJ2-7, with a possible D match to TRBD1 (6 bases). The CDR3 extends over 13 amino acids. V gave up 1 base and J gave up 7 bases, with 11 bases separating them. Germline CDR1 and CDR2: SEHNR and FQNEAQ (reference sequence). As DNA, the CDR3 is TGTGCCAGCAGCTTAGTGGGGGCATGGGAGCAGTACTTC. Translating it yields CASSLVGAWEQYF.

This clone was found once. The V and J genes are TRBV7-2 and TRBJ2-5; 9 bases agree with TRBD2. The J call may be in error: the DNA end matches TRBJ2-7 better. Germline CDR1 reads SGHTA; CDR2 reads FQGNSA. The CDR3 contains 15 residues. CDR3 sequence: CASSLGGLAAYEQYF. The CDR3 DNA sequence: TGTGCCAGCAGCCTCGGGGGACTAGCTGCCTACGAGCAGTACTTC.

The J gene is TRBJ1-2, the V gene TRBV27; 12 positions agree with TRBD1. V dropped 6 bases and J dropped 8; count of bases not matched to a gene: 13. This CDR3 is built from 16 residues. Germline loops: CDR1 MNHEY, CDR2 SMNVEV (reference sequence). CDR3 in amino acids: CASSPLGQGAIGGYTF. CDR3 coding DNA: TGTGCCAGCAGCCCCCTGGGACAGGGGGCAATAGGCGGCTACACCTTC.

CDR3 in DNA: TGTGCCAGCAGCTTGGGTAGGACAGGGAGCACTGAAGCTTTCTTT. This sequence encodes CASSLGRTGSTEAFF. The chain employs TRBV5-4 and TRBJ1-1; 8 bases align to TRBD1. The CDR3 is 15 residues long. The V segment lost 0 bases and the J segment 4 bases; nucleotides outside the gene matches: 5. Germline loops: CDR1 SGHNT, CDR2 YYREEE (reference sequence). Full variable domain (outside the CDR3, taken from reference TRBV5-4 and TRBJ1-1): ETGVTQSPTHLIKTRGQQVTLRCSSQSGHNTVSWYQQALGQGPQFIFQYYREEENGRGNFPPRFSGLQFPNYSSELNVNALELDDSALYLCASSLGRTGSTEAFFGQGTRLTVV.

The V and J genes are TRBV4-3 and TRBJ2-5, with 10 bases lining up with TRBD2. CDR3 size: 16 residues. The junction had 7 bases not matched to a gene; V was cut back by 2 bases and J by 4 bases. CDR1 is LGHNA and CDR2 is YSLEER in the germline V gene. CDR3 sequence (DNA): TGCGCCAGCAGCCAAAATAGAGCGGGGGGGGGAGAGACCCAGTACTTC. Amino acids: CASSQNRAGGGETQYF.

The V and J genes are TRBV19 and TRBJ1-3; D unclear. The CDR3 spans 16 residues. Germline CDR1 reads LNHDA; CDR2 reads SQIVND (reference sequence). With 4 bases removed from V and 0 bases from J, the gap between germline ends came to 13 bases. The CDR3 sequence: CASSTWLAGSGNTIYF. In nucleotides, the CDR3 is TGTGCCAGTAGTACATGGCTGGCAGGCTCTGGAAACACCATATATTTT. The entire variable domain, with the rest obtained from reference TRBV19 and TRBJ1-3, is as follows: DGGITQSPKYLFRKEGQNVTLSCEQNLNHDAMYWYRQDPGQGLRLIYYSQIVNDFQKGDIAEGYSVSREKKESFPLTVTSAQKNPTAFYLCASSTWLAGSGNTIYFGEGSWLTVV.

This clone came up a few times. CDR3: CASSLGPGNTEAFF. The CDR3 nucleotides are TGTGCCAGCAGCTTAGGGCCGGGGAACACTGAAGCTTTCTTT. J is TRBJ1-1 and V is TRBV7-9; D gene uncertain. The germline CDR1 and CDR2 sequences are SEHNR and FQNEAQ (reference sequence). Trimming stripped 1 base from V and 1 base from J, with 7 bases between. CDR3 length equals 14 residues.

As to this clone: The same CDR3 is also encoded by other DNA sequences in this sample. This chain joins TRBV28 and TRBJ1-5; 8 nucleotides align to TRBD1. CDR3 length: 14 residues. Germline values: CDR1 MDHEN, CDR2 SYDVKM. The ends lost 3 bases at V and 4 bases at J; junction bases unmatched: 2. CDR3: CASSFTGGNQPQHF. CDR3 coding DNA: TGTGCCAGCAGTTTTACAGGGGGTAATCAGCCCCAGCATTTT.

The chain is built from TRBV18 and TRBJ1-6; D gene uncertain. V was cut by 3 bases and J by 7 bases, with 10 bases left in between. The CDR3 extends over 14 amino acids. In germline, CDR1 is KGHSH, CDR2 LQKENI. This chain's CDR3 is CASSPGRGNSPLHF. The CDR3 DNA sequence: TGTGCCAGCTCACCGGGAAGAGGGAATTCACCCCTCCACTTT.

V gene TRBV14 combines with J gene TRBJ1-2; D not certain. The CDR3 consists of 13 residues. Germline values: CDR1 SGHDN, CDR2 FVKESK. The V end lost 4 bases, the J end lost 0 bases, and 6 bases lay between the germline ends. The CDR3 reads CASSPSSNYGYTF. CDR3 bases: TGTGCCAGCAGCCCCTCCTCTAACTATGGCTACACCTTC.

About this clone: Mismatch with germline at one junction end may stem from a read error. The V gene is TRBV5-8, the J gene TRBJ2-1, with D tentatively TRBD1 (5 bases). The germline V gene has CDR1 SGHTS and CDR2 YDEGEE. This CDR3 comprises 15 residues. CDR3 coding DNA: TGTGCCAGCAGCTTCGGACAAGGATTTAACAATGAGCAGCTCTTC. Translating gives CASSFGQGFNNEQLF.

J is TRBJ1-1 and V is TRBV11-2; 9 bases line up with TRBD1. The germline V gene has CDR1 SGHAT and CDR2 FQNNGV. With V trimmed by 4 bases and J by 5 bases, 5 bases remained unmatched. The CDR3 is made up of 14 amino acids. The CDR3 sequence: CASSSTGGRTEAFF. The CDR3 nucleotides are TGTGCCAGCAGCTCGACAGGGGGACGGACTGAAGCTTTCTTT.

This clone was seen a few times. The genes are TRBV28 and TRBJ2-5; 8 bases line up with TRBD1. V was pared by 5 bases and J by 4 bases, with 6 bases of the junction left unmatched. Per germline, CDR1 MDHEN and CDR2 SYDVKM. The CDR3 is 14 residues long. CDR3 sequence reads: CASSIPDRVETQYF. The CDR3 nucleotides read TGTGCCAGCAGTATTCCGGACAGGGTAGAGACCCAGTACTTC.

This chain uses TRBV11-3 with TRBJ2-7; possible D gene TRBD1, 6 bases. CDR3 length: 15 amino acids. V lost 3 bases and J 1 base, leaving 13 bases between the germline ends. The germline gives CDR1 SGHNT, CDR2 YENEEA. The CDR3 sequence is CASSLGGGSSYEQYF. CDR3 bases: TGTGCCAGCAGCTTGGGTGGGGGCTCGTCCTACGAGCAGTACTTC.